This T cell receptor beta chain was sequenced during a study of blood T cell repertoires in COVID-19. Assay: immunoSEQ multiplex PCR; the TCRdb copy retains only in-frame clones and omits some. The sample consists of about 300,000 clones, approximately 89% of them appearing once. Per germline, CDR1 GTSNPN and CDR2 SVGIG (reference sequence). The V end lost 6 bases, the J end lost 5 bases, and 11 bases lay between the germline ends. CDR3 length: 12 amino acids. V usage is TRBV30 and J usage is TRBJ2-1, with D possibly matching TRBD2 (6 bases). Source material: peripheral blood. The receptor was isolated from a woman in her thirties who had recovered from COVID-19. In nucleotides, the CDR3 is TGTGCCTGTCGGGGACTGAACAATGAGCAGTTCTTC. Translation: CACRGLNNEQFF. The full variable domain, in which reference TRBV30 and TRBJ2-1 provide the parts outside the CDR3, is SQTIHQWPATLVQPVGSPLSLECTVEGTSNPNLYWYRQAAGRGLQLLFYSVGIGQISSEVPQNLSASRPQDRQFILSSKKLLLSDSGFYLCACRGLNNEQFFGPGTRLTVL.